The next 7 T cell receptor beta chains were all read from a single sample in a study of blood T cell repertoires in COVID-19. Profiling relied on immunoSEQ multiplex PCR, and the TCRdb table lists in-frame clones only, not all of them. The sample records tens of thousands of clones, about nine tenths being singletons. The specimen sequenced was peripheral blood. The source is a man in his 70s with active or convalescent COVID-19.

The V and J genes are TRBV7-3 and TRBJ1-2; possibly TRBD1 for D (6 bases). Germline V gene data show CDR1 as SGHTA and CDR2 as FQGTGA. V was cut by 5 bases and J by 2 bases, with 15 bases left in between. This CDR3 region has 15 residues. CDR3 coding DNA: TGTGCCAGCAGCCCTAACCGGGACAACAACTATGGCTACACCTTC. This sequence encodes CASSPNRDNNYGYTF. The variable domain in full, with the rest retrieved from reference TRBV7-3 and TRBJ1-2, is GAGVSQTPSNKVTEKGKYVELRCDPISGHTALYWYRQSLGQGPEFLIYFQGTGAADDSGLPNDRFFAVRPEGSVSTLKIQRTERGDSAVYLCASSPNRDNNYGYTFGSGTRLTVV.

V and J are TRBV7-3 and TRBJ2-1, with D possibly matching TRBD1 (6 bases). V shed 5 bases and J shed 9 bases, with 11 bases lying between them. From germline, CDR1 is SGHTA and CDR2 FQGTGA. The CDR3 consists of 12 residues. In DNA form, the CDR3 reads TGTGCCAGCAGCATGACCAGGGGTGAGCAGTTCTTC. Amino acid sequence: CASSMTRGEQFF. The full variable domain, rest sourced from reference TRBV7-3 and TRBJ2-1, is GAGVSQTPSNKVTEKGKYVELRCDPISGHTALYWYRQSLGQGPEFLIYFQGTGAADDSGLPNDRFFAVRPEGSVSTLKIQRTERGDSAVYLCASSMTRGEQFFGPGTRLTVL.

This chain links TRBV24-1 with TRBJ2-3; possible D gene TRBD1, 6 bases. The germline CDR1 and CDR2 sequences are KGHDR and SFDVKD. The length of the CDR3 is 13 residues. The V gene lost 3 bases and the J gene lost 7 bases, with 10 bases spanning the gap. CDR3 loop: CATSDEGQNTQYF. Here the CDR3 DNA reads TGTGCCACCAGTGATGAGGGACAAAATACGCAGTATTTT.

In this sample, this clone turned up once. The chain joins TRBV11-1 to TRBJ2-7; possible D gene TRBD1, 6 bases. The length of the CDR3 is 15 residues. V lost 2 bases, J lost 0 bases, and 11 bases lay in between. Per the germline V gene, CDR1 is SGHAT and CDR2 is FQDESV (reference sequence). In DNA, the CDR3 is TGTGCCAGCAGCTTAAGAAGGACAGACTCCTACGAGCAGTACTTC. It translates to CASSLRRTDSYEQYF.

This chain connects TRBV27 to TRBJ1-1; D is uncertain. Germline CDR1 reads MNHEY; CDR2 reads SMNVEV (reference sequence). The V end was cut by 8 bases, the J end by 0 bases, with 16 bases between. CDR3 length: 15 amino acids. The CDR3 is CASRARNSMNTEAFF. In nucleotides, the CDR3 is TGTGCCAGCCGCGCCCGTAATTCAATGAACACTGAAGCTTTCTTT.

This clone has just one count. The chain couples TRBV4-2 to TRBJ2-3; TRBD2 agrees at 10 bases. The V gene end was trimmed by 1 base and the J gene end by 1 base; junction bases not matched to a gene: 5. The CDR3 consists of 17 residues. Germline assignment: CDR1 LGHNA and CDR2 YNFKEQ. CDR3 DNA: TGTGCCAGCAGCCAAGTAACTAGCGGGACGGGCACAGATACGCAGTATTTT. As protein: CASSQVTSGTGTDTQYF.

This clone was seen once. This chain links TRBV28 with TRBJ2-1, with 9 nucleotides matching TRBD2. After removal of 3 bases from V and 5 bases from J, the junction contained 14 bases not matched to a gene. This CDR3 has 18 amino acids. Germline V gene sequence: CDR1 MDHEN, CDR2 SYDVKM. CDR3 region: CASSLVFSTVAGDNEQFF. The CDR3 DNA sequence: TGTGCCAGCAGTTTGGTTTTCTCTACGGTAGCGGGAGACAATGAGCAGTTCTTC.